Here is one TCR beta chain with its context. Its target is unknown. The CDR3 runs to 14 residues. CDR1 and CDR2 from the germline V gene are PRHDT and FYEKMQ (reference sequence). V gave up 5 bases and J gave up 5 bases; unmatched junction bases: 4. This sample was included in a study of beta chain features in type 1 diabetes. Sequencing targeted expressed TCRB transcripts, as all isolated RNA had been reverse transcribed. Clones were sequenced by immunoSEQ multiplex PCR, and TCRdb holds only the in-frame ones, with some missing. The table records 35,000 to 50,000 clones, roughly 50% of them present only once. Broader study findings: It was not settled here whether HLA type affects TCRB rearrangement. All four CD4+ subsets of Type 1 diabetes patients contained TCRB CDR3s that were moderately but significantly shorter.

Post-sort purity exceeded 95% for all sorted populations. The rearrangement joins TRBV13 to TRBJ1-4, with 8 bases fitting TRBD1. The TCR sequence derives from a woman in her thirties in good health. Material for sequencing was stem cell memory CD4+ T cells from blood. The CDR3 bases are TGTGCCAGCAGCCGAGGACAGGGAAATGAAAAACTGTTTTTT. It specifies CASSRGQGNEKLFF.